One and the same sample provided the 11 T cell receptor beta chains below, sequenced in a study of T-cell memory formation after mild COVID-19. A single record per CDR3 protein comes from TCRdb applying MiXCR to the 5' RACE reads. The table records hundreds of thousands of distinct CDR3 sequences, roughly 20% of them present only once. Sequencing was carried out using PBMCs or a T cell subset sorted from them (not recorded which). Receptors originate from an adult woman who had mild COVID-19 (a few samples of this study predate the infection). Cell type and time point are not known.

This clonotype was picked up a small number of times. J is TRBJ2-5 and V is TRBV5-1, with D hard to call. Germline loops: CDR1 SGHRS, CDR2 YFSETQ. The CDR3 has 12 amino acids. V shed 5 bases and J shed 1 base, with 6 bases lying between them. Written as DNA, the CDR3 is TGCGCCAGCAGGGTGTTCCAAGAGACCCAGTACTTC. Protein: CASRVFQETQYF.

This CDR3 is CASSPQPARPYEQYF. CDR3 DNA: TGCGCCAGCAGCCCACAACCCGCCAGGCCCTACGAGCAGTACTTC. The chain carries TRBV4-1 and TRBJ2-7; D is unclear. Deletions cut 4 bases from V and 2 bases from J, with 15 bases between. The germline gives CDR1 MGHRA, CDR2 YSYEKL. The CDR3 runs 15 residues.

The CDR3: CASSPKVSYEQYF. CDR3 nucleotides: TGCGCCAGCAGCCCGAAAGTCTCCTACGAGCAGTACTTC. V and J are TRBV4-1 and TRBJ2-7; D ambiguous. V was pared by 4 bases and J by 0 bases, with 7 bases between. Germline CDR1 reads MGHRA; CDR2 reads YSYEKL. The CDR3 consists of 13 residues.

This chain uses TRBV7-2 with TRBJ1-5, with TRBD1 as a possible D gene (5 bases). There are 15 residues in the CDR3. Germline CDR1 is SGHTA and CDR2 is FQGNSA. V shed 1 base and J shed 4 bases, with 11 bases lying between them. The CDR3 is CASSLEPGYNQPQHF. The CDR3 DNA reads as TGTGCCAGCAGCTTAGAACCAGGGTATAATCAGCCCCAGCATTTT.

The chain combines TRBV19 with TRBJ1-2; D is ambiguous. Trimming took off 3 bases at V and 8 bases at J, with 7 bases between the two ends. The CDR3 contains 11 residues. Per the germline V gene, CDR1 is LNHDA and CDR2 is SQIVND (reference sequence). This CDR3 is CASSMNDGYTF. CDR3 coding DNA: TGTGCCAGTAGTATGAACGACGGCTACACCTTC.

This clonotype was observed a handful of times. The chain recombines TRBV7-9 with TRBJ2-1; 9 positions agree with TRBD1. Per the germline V gene, CDR1 is SEHNR and CDR2 is FQNEAQ (reference sequence). This CDR3 region has 15 residues. V dropped 5 bases and J dropped 3; count of bases not matched to a gene: 5. In nucleotides, the CDR3 is TGTGCCAGCAGCCTGGGGACAGGGCTCTACAATGAGCAGTTCTTC. This encodes CASSLGTGLYNEQFF.

The chain couples TRBV29-1 to TRBJ2-2, with 8 bases fitting TRBD1. J was trimmed by 5 bases and V by 4 bases; bases with no gene match: 6. The CDR3 is 14 amino acids. The V gene's germline CDR1 is SQVTM and CDR2 ANQGSEA. CDR3 protein: CSVGQGASTGELFF. DNA for the CDR3: TGCAGCGTTGGGCAGGGGGCTAGTACCGGGGAGCTGTTTTTT.

This sequence joins TRBV2 and TRBJ2-7; D call uncertain. Per the germline V gene, CDR1 is SNHLY and CDR2 is FYNNEI. Trimming stripped 6 bases from V and 3 bases from J, with 12 bases between. The CDR3 spans 13 residues. The CDR3 DNA follows: TGTGCCAGCAGGGAACAGATTAGCTACGAGCAGTACTTC. Amino acid sequence: CASREQISYEQYF.

V gene TRBV5-1 combines with J gene TRBJ2-7, with D perhaps TRBD2 (5 bases). The CDR3 has 14 residues. The germline V gene has CDR1 SGHRS and CDR2 YFSETQ. The ends were cut back, 5 bases at V and 3 bases at J, with 15 bases in the middle. For the CDR3, the DNA is TGCGCCAGCAGTGCCGACTACGGGTACTACGAGCAGTACTTC. Protein product: CASSADYGYYEQYF. Variable domain in full (rest from reference TRBV5-1 and TRBJ2-7): KAGVTQTPRYLIKTRGQQVTLSCSPISGHRSVSWYQQTPGQGLQFLFEYFSETQRNKGNFPGRFSGRQFSNSRSEMNVSTLELGDSALYLCASSADYGYYEQYFGPGTRLTVT.

A single count supports this clonotype. J is TRBJ2-7 and V is TRBV3-1; D tentatively reads TRBD1 or TRBD2 (5 bases each). Germline CDR1 and CDR2: LGHDT and YNNKEL (reference sequence). Trimming stripped 0 bases from V and 0 bases from J, with 12 bases between. CDR3 length: 16 amino acids. The CDR3 here is CASSQEWGLSSYEQYF. CDR3 coding DNA: TGTGCCAGCAGCCAAGAGTGGGGGTTGAGCTCCTACGAGCAGTACTTC.

V gene TRBV12-3 or TRBV12-4 combines with J gene TRBJ2-3, with TRBD2 identical over 7 bases. CDR3 length equals 16 residues. With V trimmed by 5 bases and J by 0 bases, 8 bases remained unmatched. The chain's CDR3 is CASSPNAGVSTDTQYF. The CDR3 DNA follows: TGTGCCAGCAGTCCCAACGCGGGGGTTAGCACAGATACGCAGTATTTT.